This T cell receptor beta chain was sequenced during a study of T cell changes during pregnancy in multiple sclerosis. The protocol was immunoSEQ multiplex PCR, while the TCRdb copy is restricted to in-frame clones and leaves out a portion. The table includes around 110,000 clones, roughly nine tenths detected once. Sequencing was performed on peripheral blood, taken before pregnancy. This receptor was taken from a female donor with multiple sclerosis, enrolled in a pregnancy study.

The chain's CDR3 is CASSQDPRTGSGYGYTF. As DNA, the CDR3 is TGCGCCAGCAGCCAAGATCCGAGAACAGGGTCAGGCTATGGCTACACCTTC. The V gene is TRBV4-3, the J gene TRBJ1-2, with D perhaps TRBD1 (6 bases). The CDR3 spans 17 residues. The germline V gene encodes CDR1 LGHNA and CDR2 YSLEER. Trimming took off 0 bases at V and 4 bases at J, with 18 bases between the two ends.